The present T cell receptor beta chain was sequenced within a study of T-cell memory formation after mild COVID-19. As regards this clonotype: Its antigen is unidentified.

Study results and caveats: Clones shrinking between day 15 and 85 showed a balanced CD4/CD8 split, and those that grew later tilted toward CD4+. Among CD4+ contracting clones, most were CM and EM, and CD8+ ones EMRA.

It was 5'RACE with constant-segment primers that produced the TCR alpha and TCR beta cDNA libraries, which carried sample barcodes and UMIs. A single record per CDR3 protein comes from TCRdb applying MiXCR to the 5' RACE reads. The sample yields hundreds of thousands of distinct CDR3 sequences, about a sixth seen once. This sequence was found in a young man who had mild COVID-19 (a few samples of this study predate the infection). Cell type and time point are not known. Sequencing used PBMCs or a T cell subset sorted from them (not recorded which).

This chain's CDR3 is CSARGTGHGFVQYF. The CDR3 DNA follows: TGCAGTGCTAGAGGCACGGGACATGGGTTTGTTCAGTACTTC. The chain is built from TRBV20-1 and TRBJ2-4, with D perhaps matching TRBD1 (6 bases). V lost 1 base to trimming and J lost 11 bases, with 18 bases between them. Germline V CDR1 and CDR2: DFQATT, SNEGSKA (reference sequence). The CDR3 consists of 14 residues.